This is a list of T cell receptor beta chains from one sample in a study of cytomegalovirus exposure and HLA in healthy donors. Assay: immunoSEQ multiplex PCR; the TCRdb copy retains only in-frame clones and omits some. The table lists more than 90,000 clones, approximately 68% of them singletons. The specimen was PBMCs. The receptors stem from a boy between 10 and 17 years old in good health and CMV-seropositive. Both conserved end residues are part of each CDR3. A D gene is named only where the DNA matches it firmly. The listing skips clone size in some rows; elsewhere it reads once, few, many or a size class.

j_call clone_size v_call d_call cdr3_nt cdr3_aa
TRBJ1-1 NA TRBV7-9 NA TGTGCCAGCAGCTTAGGCCCACTACGCCGCCGGAAGAATAACACTGAAGCTTTCTTT CASSLGPLRRRKNNTEAFF
TRBJ2-7 NA TRBV7-8 NA TGTGCCAGCAGCTTAGACGGGTCCTACGAGCAGTACTTC CASSLDGSYEQYF
TRBJ1-2 NA TRBV4-1 TRBD1 TGCGCCAGCAGCGTAGGGACAGGGCTCTATGGCTACACCTTC CASSVGTGLYGYTF
TRBJ2-5 NA TRBV29-1 TRBD1 TGCAGCGTGCCGGGACAGAATCAAGAGACCCAGTACTTC CSVPGQNQETQYF
TRBJ1-3 NA TRBV7-6 TRBD1 TGTGCCAGCAACGACGGACAGGGGCTGGCGGGAAACACCATATATTTT CASNDGQGLAGNTIYF
TRBJ1-5 NA TRBV7-8 NA TGTGCCAGCAGCTTAGCGAGAGACAGAGATTATAGCAATCAGCCCCAGCATTTT CASSLARDRDYSNQPQHF
TRBJ1-2 NA TRBV9 NA TGTGCCAGCAGCGAAGGGGGACCCAGGATCTATGGCTACACCTTC CASSEGGPRIYGYTF
TRBJ2-7 once TRBV5-1 TRBD1 TGCGCCAGCAGCCCGGGACAGGGGGGGTTGAACGAGCAGTACTTC CASSPGQGGLNEQYF
TRBJ2-1 NA TRBV25-1 NA TGTGCCAGCAGTGGAGGGAGGAGGGCCCAGACCTACAATGAGCAGTTCTTC CASSGGRRAQTYNEQFF
TRBJ1-1 few TRBV27 NA TGTGCCAGCAGTTCAACAGTGGAAGCTGAAGCTTTCTTT CASSSTVEAEAFF
TRBJ2-6 NA TRBV2 TRBD1 TGTGCCAGAGGGACAGTCTCCTCTGGGGCCAACGTCCTGACTTTC CARGTVSSGANVLTF
TRBJ1-4 NA TRBV29-1 TRBD1 TGCAGCGTTGGAACAGGGGGCACCACTAATGAAAAACTGTTTTTT CSVGTGGTTNEKLFF
TRBJ2-2 NA TRBV5-8 TRBD1 TGTGCCAGCAGCCCGCTGCCGGGACAGGGTTTGGCCGGGGAGCTGTTTTTT CASSPLPGQGLAGELFF
TRBJ2-7 NA TRBV29-1 NA TGCAGCGTTGAGGAGGAGGGCTACGAGCAGTACTTC CSVEEEGYEQYF
TRBJ2-7 NA TRBV9 NA TGTGCCAGCAGCGTAGCTAACGAGCGCGAGCAGTACTTC CASSVANEREQYF
TRBJ2-3 few TRBV5-1 TRBD2 TGCGCCAGCAGCGGGGGGACTAGCGGGACCGGAACAGATACGCAGTATTTT CASSGGTSGTGTDTQYF
TRBJ2-2 NA TRBV10-3 NA TGTGCCATCAGTCCGAGGGGGGGTAACGCCGGGGAGCTGTTTTTT CAISPRGGNAGELFF